This is a list of T cell receptor beta chains from one sample in a study of T cells in Graves' hyperthyroidism and ophthalmopathy. TCRdb ran MiXCR on the multiplex PCR reads and lists one entry per CDR3 protein. Among hundreds of thousands of distinct CDR3 sequences listed, roughly 15% were seen once. Specimen: blood. All receptors derive from a woman aged 18-30 years with Graves' hyperthyroidism. CDR3s include the opening cysteine and the closing phenylalanine or tryptophan. The D gene is left open where the match is weak. Some rows mark clone size as missing; the rest say once, few, many or name a class of expanded clone.

D gene	clone size	J gene	V gene	CDR3 DNA	CDR3 protein
NA	many	TRBJ2-3	TRBV6-5	TGTGCCAGCAGTTTCCTACGAGGGGGGAAAGAGGATACGCAGTATTTT	CASSFLRGGKEDTQYF
TRBD1	many	TRBJ1-2	TRBV11-2	TGTGCCAGCAGCCCAGACAGGGGACTGGACTATGGCTACACCTTC	CASSPDRGLDYGYTF
NA	many	TRBJ2-5	TRBV2	TGTGCCAGCAGTCCGGGGACTTCGTCCGGGGAGACCCAGTACTTC	CASSPGTSSGETQYF
TRBD2	few	TRBJ2-3	TRBV20-1	TGCAGTGCTAGTGGCGGGAGGACGCCAGATACGCAGTATTTT	CSASGGRTPDTQYF
TRBD2	NA	TRBJ2-5	TRBV7-9	TGTGCCAGCAGCTCCCAGAGGACTAGCGGGAGAGAGACCCAGTACTTC	CASSSQRTSGRETQYF
NA	few	TRBJ2-7	TRBV6-5	TGTGCCAGCAGTTACCCTTTAAACAGGGAGGGGGTTTACGAGCAGTACTTC	CASSYPLNREGVYEQYF
TRBD2	few	TRBJ2-3	TRBV7-9	TGTGCCAGCAGCTCCGGACTAGCGAGGAGCACAGATACGCAGTATTTT	CASSSGLARSTDTQYF
NA	NA	TRBJ2-2	TRBV5-5	TGTACCAGCGCCTCCGGAAATACCGGGGAGCTGTTTTTT	CTSASGNTGELFF
TRBD1	many	TRBJ2-1	TRBV18	TGTGCCAGCTCACCAGGAACAGGGGGACCTTACAATGAGCAGTTCTTC	CASSPGTGGPYNEQFF
NA	many	TRBJ2-4	TRBV7-9	TGTGCCAGCAGCCCCTCGACTAAAAACATTCAGTACTTC	CASSPSTKNIQYF
NA	NA	TRBJ1-1	TRBV2	TGTGCCAGCAGTGAAGCACAAGCTTTCTTT	CASSEAQAFF
TRBD1	many	TRBJ1-2	TRBV7-9	TGTGCCAGCAGCTGGACAGGGGGCGACCCCTATGGCTACACCTTC	CASSWTGGDPYGYTF
NA	NA	TRBJ2-5	TRBV20-1	TGCAGTGCTGGGGGGCTAGGAGGGGCATCCCAAGAGACCCAGTACTTC	CSAGGLGGASQETQYF
TRBD2	few	TRBJ2-7	TRBV6-1	TGTGCCAGCAGACTTGCTAGCGGGAGGGCCTACGAGCAGTACTTC	CASRLASGRAYEQYF
TRBD1	many	TRBJ1-1	TRBV6-2/TRBV6-3	TGTGCCAGCAGTCGACAGGGGGCTCGGAACACTGAAGCTTTCTTT	CASSRQGARNTEAFF
NA	NA	TRBJ1-1	TRBV20-1	TGCAGTGCTAGCGTAAATTCGGGACTCCTGAACACTGAAGCTTTCTTT	CSASVNSGLLNTEAFF